This passage covers 20 T cell receptor beta chains from one sample sequenced in a study of T cell repertoires in cytomegalovirus infection. In TCRdb, the reads were re-called with MiXCR into one record per CDR3 protein. The profile shows hundreds of thousands of distinct CDR3 sequences, approximately 10% of them singletons. Sequenced input: PBMCs. The receptor set was obtained from a human donor in good health (CMV status not recorded). Some clones in this sample may be carry-over from other donors' samples.

This clonotype was observed at least ten times. The genes are TRBV7-2 and TRBJ1-2; 11 bases agree with TRBD1. The junction had 6 bases not matched to a gene; V was cut back by 5 bases and J by 4 bases. CDR1 is SGHTA and CDR2 is FQGNSA in the germline V gene. The CDR3 is 15 amino acids. The DNA of the CDR3 is TGTGCCAGCAGCGCATCCGGGACAGGGGGCTATGGCTACACCTTC. It yields the protein CASSASGTGGYGYTF.

This clonotype showed up just a few times. CDR3 sequence (DNA): TGTGCCAGCAGCGTAGATCCTGGAGACACTGAAGCTTTCTTT. Translation gives CASSVDPGDTEAFF. V gene TRBV9 combines with J gene TRBJ1-1; D not resolved. This CDR3 has 14 residues. Trimming left V 0 bases short and J 3 bases short, with 9 bases between. Germline CDR1 and CDR2: SGDLS and YYNGEE.

CDR3 region: CASIQGAGDSNQPQHF. CDR3 nucleotide sequence: TGTGCCAGTATTCAGGGTGCAGGGGATAGCAATCAGCCCCAGCATTTT. V usage is TRBV19 and J usage is TRBJ1-5, with D maybe TRBD1 (6 bases). The germline V gene has CDR1 LNHDA and CDR2 SQIVND (reference sequence). Between the trimmed V and J ends, which lost 7 bases and 0 bases, there was a span of 16 bases. This CDR3 contains 16 residues.

The table lists this clonotype with many counts. The V and J genes are TRBV7-2 and TRBJ1-4, with no clear D. The CDR3 spans 15 residues. Germline V gene lookup returns CDR1 SGHTA and CDR2 FQGNSA. V was clipped by 5 bases and J by 6 bases, with 16 bases between them. CDR3 DNA: TGTGCCAGCAGCAACGACTTGACCTTGGATGAAAAACTGTTTTTT. Encoded protein: CASSNDLTLDEKLFF.

This clonotype was detected ten times or more. The chain combines TRBV4-2 with TRBJ2-7; D might be TRBD2 (6 bases). Germline V gene lookup returns CDR1 LGHNA and CDR2 YNFKEQ. Trimming left V 0 bases short and J 4 bases short, with 31 bases between. The CDR3 spans 21 residues. The CDR3 is CASSQDWFAASGSTTAYEQYF. The CDR3 DNA follows: TGTGCCAGCAGCCAAGATTGGTTTGCGGCGAGCGGGTCTACCACTGCGTACGAGCAGTACTTC.

As regards this clonotype: Just one base apart from a much larger clone, this may be a read error. This sequence joins TRBV4-2 and TRBJ2-1, with D possibly TRBD2 on 5 matching bases. The CDR3 is 14 residues long. The germline CDR1 and CDR2 sequences are LGHNA and YNFKEQ. Trimming pared 6 bases from V and 8 bases from J, leaving 17 bases between. The CDR3 DNA follows: TGTGCCAGCAGATCGAAATCCGGGGTCGATGAGCAGTTCTTC. It yields the protein CASRSKSGVDEQFF.

Ten or more counts support this clonotype. The chain links TRBV5-1 to TRBJ2-4; 13 bases align to TRBD2. Germline V gene sequence: CDR1 SGHRS, CDR2 YFSETQ. The trim removed 3 bases at V and 8 bases at J, leaving 14 bases unmatched. This CDR3 comprises 18 residues. The CDR3 DNA is TGCGCCAGCAGCTCGCGACTAGCGGGAGGTCCCGAAGGGTACATTCAGTACTTC. Translation gives CASSSRLAGGPEGYIQYF. The full variable domain, rest sourced from reference TRBV5-1 and TRBJ2-4, is KAGVTQTPRYLIKTRGQQVTLSCSPISGHRSVSWYQQTPGQGLQFLFEYFSETQRNKGNFPGRFSGRQFSNSRSEMNVSTLELGDSALYLCASSSRLAGGPEGYIQYFGAGTRLSVL.

The gene calls are TRBV7-3 and TRBJ2-1, with TRBD2 identical over 8 bases. This CDR3 spans 15 amino acids. CDR1 is SGHTA, CDR2 FQGTGA, per germline. The junction had 9 bases not matched to a gene; V was cut back by 5 bases and J by 6 bases. CDR3 protein: CASSLSGSPANEQFF. Here the CDR3 DNA reads TGTGCCAGCAGCCTAAGCGGGAGTCCCGCCAATGAGCAGTTCTTC.

This clonotype was seen at least ten times. The gene calls are TRBV6-1 and TRBJ2-1; TRBD2 matches at 11 bases. Germline V CDR1 and CDR2: MNHNS, SASEGT. V was clipped by 6 bases and J by 5 bases; unmatched bases: 6. This CDR3 is 15 amino acids long. The CDR3 nucleotides are TGTGCCAGCAGGGGACTAGCGGCTCCTGACAATGAGCAGTTCTTC. It specifies CASRGLAAPDNEQFF.

The chain uses TRBV2 and TRBJ2-3; TRBD2 agrees at 9 bases. The CDR3 runs 16 residues. In germline, CDR1 is SNHLY, CDR2 FYNNEI. V lost 6 bases, J lost 4 bases, and 11 bases stayed unmatched. CDR3 nucleotides: TGTGCCAGCAGCGCGGGTAGCGGGAGAGGTTCAGATACGCAGTATTTT. Its translation is CASSAGSGRGSDTQYF.

This clonotype was observed a handful of times. The chain employs TRBV20-1 and TRBJ2-1; TRBD2 matches 15 bases. The CDR3 contains 20 residues. J gave up 2 bases and V 1 base, and 12 bases lay outside the gene matches. CDR1 and CDR2 (germline): DFQATT, SNEGSKA (reference sequence). In DNA, the CDR3 is TGCAGTGCTAGAGCAAGCCCGGGACTAGCGGGAGGAGGCCCCTACAATGAGCAGTTCTTC. Translated: CSARASPGLAGGGPYNEQFF.

This clonotype was detected many times. The chain employs TRBV7-8 and TRBJ2-5; tentatively, D is TRBD2 (7 bases). The CDR3 has 15 amino acids. V was shortened by 0 bases and J by 5 bases, with 13 bases between the two germline ends. The germline V gene encodes CDR1 SGHVS and CDR2 FQNEAQ. CDR3 residues: CASSLARGATETQYF. The CDR3 DNA reads TGTGCCAGCAGCTTAGCCCGGGGGGCTACTGAGACCCAGTACTTC.

This sequence joins TRBV5-1 and TRBJ1-3; D ambiguous. In germline, CDR1 is SGHRS, CDR2 YFSETQ. The CDR3 sequence is 17 residues long. Trimming took off 2 bases at V and 2 bases at J, with 17 bases between the two ends. CDR3 protein: CASSLITLGGPGNTIYF. As DNA, the CDR3 is TGCGCCAGCAGCTTAATTACCCTAGGAGGGCCTGGAAACACCATATATTTT.

In its sample, this clonotype was seen many times. The rearrangement uses TRBV11-2 and TRBJ2-7; 9 bases fit TRBD1. CDR1 is SGHAT and CDR2 is FQNNGV in the germline V gene. The CDR3 length is 14 residues. The ends lost 4 bases at V and 5 bases at J; junction bases unmatched: 6. The CDR3: CASSSYRGLDEQYF. DNA of the CDR3: TGTGCCAGCAGCTCGTACAGGGGGCTGGACGAGCAGTACTTC.

This clonotype has a single count. The chain has TRBV20-1 and TRBJ2-5, with 8 bases aligning to TRBD1. This CDR3 comprises 15 residues. J was trimmed by 5 bases and V by 0 bases; bases with no gene match: 8. Germline-derived CDR1 and CDR2 are DFQATT and SNEGSKA (reference sequence). The CDR3 region is CSARDRTRGHETQYF. The DNA for the CDR3 is TGCAGTGCTAGAGATAGGACCAGGGGGCATGAGACCCAGTACTTC.

This clonotype was detected many times. The chain is built from TRBV7-9 and TRBJ2-5, with TRBD2 matching over 9 bases. The CDR3 has 13 amino acids. Germline-derived CDR1 and CDR2 are SEHNR and FQNEAQ (reference sequence). J gave up 4 bases and V 5 bases, and 2 bases lay outside the gene matches. The chain's CDR3 is CASSTAGGETQYF. CDR3 coding DNA: TGTGCCAGCAGCACAGCGGGAGGAGAGACCCAGTACTTC.

This clonotype has ten or more counts. The chain employs TRBV7-2 and TRBJ2-5, with D unclear. Germline CDR1 is SGHTA and CDR2 is FQGNSA. V was pared by 1 base and J by 7 bases, with 7 bases between. This CDR3 has 12 residues. CDR3 sequence reads: CASSLEIGTQYF. The CDR3 region has the DNA TGTGCCAGCAGCTTAGAAATCGGGACCCAGTACTTC.

This clonotype was seen many times. V is TRBV6-5 and J is TRBJ2-5; D possibly corresponds to TRBD2 (6 bases). The germline V gene encodes CDR1 MNHEY and CDR2 SVGAGI. The CDR3 totals 15 residues. The V and J ends lost 4 bases and 2 bases respectively, with 14 bases between them. This CDR3 is CASSSIAGSQETQYF. CDR3 bases: TGTGCCAGCAGTTCTATTGCCGGGAGTCAAGAGACCCAGTACTTC.

The rearrangement uses TRBV5-1 and TRBJ2-2; 7 bases line up with TRBD1. Germline trimming cut 4 bases from V and 6 bases from J; bases unmatched to any gene: 6. From germline, CDR1 is SGHRS and CDR2 YFSETQ. This CDR3 region has 14 residues. This chain's CDR3 is CASSPQTGAGELFF. The CDR3 region has the DNA TGCGCCAGCAGCCCGCAAACAGGGGCCGGGGAGCTGTTTTTT.

This chain joins TRBV2 and TRBJ1-5; 7 bases are a match to TRBD1. V dropped 8 bases and J dropped 0; count of bases not matched to a gene: 10. Germline values: CDR1 SNHLY, CDR2 FYNNEI. CDR3 length: 16 amino acids. CDR3 amino acids: CASDRDSPYSNQPQHF. As DNA, the CDR3 is TGTGCCAGCGACAGGGACAGCCCTTATAGCAATCAGCCCCAGCATTTT.